This TCR beta chain was captured by sequencing in a study of cytomegalovirus exposure and HLA in healthy donors. Study-level findings and limits: Sequencing probably produced one cluster of sequence variants that were highly shared. Later on, a genetic analysis was performed. It linked a missense variant in DCLRE1C with V- and J-gene trimming of TCR beta. Later analysis indicated greater clonal expansion among HLA-associated TCR beta chains than among equally common other chains. Indistinguishable V segments such as TRBV6-2 and TRBV6-3 were excluded.

Of note for this clone: The antigen remains unidentified.

This CDR3 is built from 15 residues. Germline CDR1 is SNHLY and CDR2 is FYNNEI. After removal of 4 bases from V and 6 bases from J, the junction contained 7 bases not matched to a gene. PCR used 60 Vbeta primers and 13 Jbeta primers. Libraries were prepared by immunoSEQ multiplex PCR; TCRdb keeps only in-frame clonotypes and omits some of them. This sample has roughly 100,000 clones, with roughly 73% found just once. The sample consisted of PBMCs. This clonotype originated in a middle-aged man in good health and CMV-seronegative. This chain connects TRBV2 to TRBJ2-3, with 10 bases that match TRBD1. Here the CDR3 reads CASSADRGGADTQYF. DNA for the CDR3: TGTGCCAGCAGTGCGGACAGGGGGGGGGCGGATACGCAGTATTTT.